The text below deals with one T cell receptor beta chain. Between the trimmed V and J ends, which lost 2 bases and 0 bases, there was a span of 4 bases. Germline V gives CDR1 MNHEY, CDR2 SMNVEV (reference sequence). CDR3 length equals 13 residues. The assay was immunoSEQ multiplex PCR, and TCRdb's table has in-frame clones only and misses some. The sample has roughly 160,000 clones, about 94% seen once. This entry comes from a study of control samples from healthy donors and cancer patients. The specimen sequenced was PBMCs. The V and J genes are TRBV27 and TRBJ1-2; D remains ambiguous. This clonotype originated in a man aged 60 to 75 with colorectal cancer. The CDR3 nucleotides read TGTGCCAGCAGTTTACGGGCTAACTATGGCTACACCTTC. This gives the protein CASSLRANYGYTF.